This T cell receptor (beta chain) was sequenced during a study of long-term antiretroviral therapy in people with HIV. Whole-study results and caveats: In samples taken after ART, diversity increased but remained below transplant donor control levels. Within the repertoire, clones expanded before ART were dominant at all time points.

Each donor had at least one pre-ART and at least two post-ART PBMC samples. Samples held roughly 0.85-11 million cryopreserved PBMC, and DNA extraction followed. The assay, immunoSEQ v3.0, was run at survey level. Here immunoSEQ multiplex PCR was the method, and the copy in TCRdb shows in-frame clones only, minus some. The repertoire holds 30,000 to 40,000 clones, with about four fifths as singletons. A word on this clone: Its cognate antigen is unknown.

This CDR3 spans 15 amino acids. Trimming removed 2 bases from V and 0 bases from J, with 10 bases in between. Germline V CDR1 and CDR2: MNHNS, SASEGT. The sample was unsorted PBMCs, taken 0.4 years before starting antiretroviral therapy. The rearrangement joins TRBV6-1 to TRBJ1-2; D is uncertain. This clonotype originated in a man between 18 and 29 years old with HIV. The CDR3 protein is CASSELDAPNYGYTF. Here the CDR3 DNA reads TGTGCCAGCAGTGAATTGGACGCGCCTAACTATGGCTACACCTTC.